Given below is one T cell receptor (beta chain) in context. The target antigen is unknown. CDR1 is LNHNV and CDR2 is YYDKDF in the germline V gene (reference sequence). CDR3 length: 16 amino acids. V gave up 1 base and J gave up 7 bases; unmatched junction bases: 6. Healthy Caucasians were all of the donors. MiXCR, run by TCRdb on the 5' RACE reads, gives a single entry per CDR3 protein. There are about 150,000 distinct CDR3 sequences in the sample; under 4.5% occur only once, and about 7.8% lies in the top ten. This specimen comes from a study of identical twins. Study observations and caveats: Beta out-of-frame sequences displayed a weaker excess of sharing between twins. Insertions were fewer in abundant cord blood beta clonotypes, whereas memory repertoires showed none of this pattern.

The receptor was derived from a man aged 18 to 30 in good health. Sequencing input: memory T cells sorted from blood. The chain recombines TRBV15 with TRBJ2-3; 12 nucleotides match TRBD2. The CDR3 here is CATSRGGTSGRHTQYF. The DNA for the CDR3 is TGTGCCACCAGCAGAGGGGGGACTAGCGGGCGTCATACGCAGTATTTT. Variable domain in full (rest from reference TRBV15 and TRBJ2-3): DAMVIQNPRYQVTQFGKPVTLSCSQTLNHNVMYWYQQKSSQAPKLLFHYYDKDFNNEADTPDNFQSRRPNTSFCFLDIRSPGLGDTAMYLCATSRGGTSGRHTQYFGPGTRLTVL.